This TCR delta chain was found in a study of human gamma delta and Vdelta1 T cells. Points from the study as a whole: Polyclonal Delta One T cells reportedly showed broad cytotoxic targeting of acute myeloid leukemia.

CDR3 size: 24 residues. Germline CDR1 TSWWSYY, CDR2 QGS. The germline V and J ends were trimmed by 4 bases and 4 bases, with 43 bases remaining between them. TCRdb applied CATT to the PCR reads for clone calling. The table lists over 10,000 delta-chain clones, roughly 45% of them singletons. There are a few counts of this clone. Antigen: not known. What was sequenced was Vdelta1 gamma-delta T cells from blood grown in culture (DOT cells). The sequence was collected from a human donor in good health. The chain uses TRDV1 and TRDJ1; D may be TRDD3 (5 bases). CDR3 sequence: CALGVRLNFPQGRDFTITDDKLIF. CDR3 DNA: TGTGCTCTTGGGGTCCGCCTAAATTTCCCTCAAGGACGGGATTTCACCATCACCGACGATAAACTCATCTTT.